Each of the 22 T cell receptor beta chains below was sequenced from the same sample in a study of OX40 agonist ivuxolimab in advanced cancers. The data were produced by immunoSEQ multiplex PCR, yet TCRdb's version contains in-frame clones alone and is incomplete. Of tens of thousands of clones listed, around four fifths were seen once; the top ten hold around 27%. The specimen was CD4+ or CD8+ T cells sorted from blood, collected in a trial of the OX40 agonist ivuxolimab. The receptors were gathered from an adult with an advanced solid tumor such as melanoma, head and neck, liver or kidney cancer.

CDR3 DNA sequence: TGTGCCAGCGGCCAGATACTCTACTACGAGCAGTACTTC. Protein product: CASGQILYYEQYF. J is TRBJ2-7 and V is TRBV7-9; unclear D gene. V gave up 8 bases and J gave up 3 bases, with 14 bases separating them. This CDR3 spans 13 amino acids. Germline lookup yields CDR1 SEHNR and CDR2 FQNEAQ (reference sequence). Complete variable domain (other parts from reference TRBV7-9 and TRBJ2-7): DTGVSQNPRHKITKRGQNVTFRCDPISEHNRLYWYRQTLGQGPEFLTYFQNEAQLEKSRLLSDRFSAERPKGSFSTLEIQRTEQGDSAMYLCASGQILYYEQYFGPGTRLTVT.

This chain joins TRBV7-9 and TRBJ2-1; TRBD2 might be the D (5 bases). CDR3 length equals 12 residues. Trimming left V 6 bases short and J 5 bases short, with 8 bases between. Looked up from germline, CDR1 is SEHNR and CDR2 is FQNEAQ (reference sequence). The CDR3: CASSQTNNEQFF. CDR3 nucleotides: TGTGCCAGCAGTCAGACTAACAATGAGCAGTTCTTC.

The chain recombines TRBV4-1 with TRBJ1-4; D perhaps matches TRBD1 (5 bases). CDR1 MGHRA and CDR2 YSYEKL come from the germline V gene. V lost 3 bases to trimming and J lost 5 bases, with 16 bases between them. The CDR3 loop spans 16 amino acids. CDR3 sequence (DNA): TGCGCCAGCAGCCAGGCCGCGGGGTGGGGGAATGAAAAACTGTTTTTT. Translating it yields CASSQAAGWGNEKLFF.

The chain has TRBV4-1 and TRBJ2-1, with D hard to call. Germline assignment: CDR1 MGHRA and CDR2 YSYEKL. The CDR3 is 13 residues long. V lost 4 bases to trimming and J lost 5 bases, with 9 bases between them. CDR3 protein: CASSLSSDNEQFF. Here the CDR3 DNA reads TGCGCCAGCAGCCTCAGCAGCGACAATGAGCAGTTCTTC.

The rearrangement joins TRBV13 to TRBJ1-4; D gene unclear. This CDR3 has 15 amino acids. Per germline, CDR1 PRHDT and CDR2 FYEKMQ (reference sequence). V shed 1 base and J shed 1 base, with 7 bases lying between them. DNA of the CDR3: TGTGCCAGCAGCTTAGCTGGGGTAACTAATGAAAAACTGTTTTTT. Amino acids: CASSLAGVTNEKLFF.

The V gene is TRBV15, the J gene TRBJ2-7; D may be TRBD2 (5 bases). In germline, CDR1 is LNHNV, CDR2 YYDKDF (reference sequence). The V end was cut by 4 bases, the J end by 0 bases, with 10 bases between. This CDR3 comprises 14 residues. CDR3 DNA sequence: TGTGCCACCAGCAAAGATCGGGGCTCCTACGAGCAGTACTTC. It yields the protein CATSKDRGSYEQYF.

This chain connects TRBV7-2 to TRBJ2-1; a possible D gene is TRBD2 (7 bases). V was pared by 3 bases and J by 8 bases, with 14 bases between. CDR3 length: 14 residues. Looked up from germline, CDR1 is SGHTA and CDR2 is FQGNSA. The CDR3 is CASSFGLGGYEQFF. In DNA, the CDR3 is TGTGCCAGCAGCTTCGGACTAGGGGGATATGAGCAGTTCTTC.

This rearrangement joins TRBV4-2 to TRBJ2-1; the D is unclear. V lost 1 base and J lost 8, with 6 bases in between. Germline CDR1 reads LGHNA; CDR2 reads YNFKEQ. The CDR3 loop spans 12 amino acids. The CDR3 spells CASSQGNHEQFF. Here the CDR3 DNA reads TGTGCCAGCAGCCAAGGTAACCATGAGCAGTTCTTC.

The chain links TRBV29-1 to TRBJ1-2, with 9 bases aligning to TRBD1. After removal of 3 bases from V and 5 bases from J, the junction contained 4 bases not matched to a gene. CDR3 size: 13 residues. CDR1 and CDR2 (germline): SQVTM, ANQGSEA. The CDR3 is CSVDSGQGYGYTF. The CDR3 coding sequence is TGCAGCGTTGACTCTGGACAGGGGTATGGCTACACCTTC.

V and J are TRBV7-9 and TRBJ2-7, with D possibly TRBD1 on 6 matching bases. The CDR3 totals 14 residues. Deletions cut 5 bases from V and 2 bases from J, with 13 bases between. Germline V gives CDR1 SEHNR, CDR2 FQNEAQ (reference sequence). Here the CDR3 DNA reads TGTGCCAGCAGCACCATGGACAGCACCTACGAGCAGTACTTC. Amino acid sequence: CASSTMDSTYEQYF.

The rearrangement joins TRBV4-1 to TRBJ2-1; 7 bases agree with TRBD1. CDR1 and CDR2 from the germline V gene are MGHRA and YSYEKL. Trimming took 0 bases from V and 4 from J; bases not matched to a gene: 9. The CDR3 is made up of 17 amino acids. The chain's CDR3 is CASSQDFRTGRYNEQFF. As DNA, the CDR3 is TGCGCCAGCAGCCAAGATTTTAGGACAGGTAGATACAATGAGCAGTTCTTC.

The chain employs TRBV11-2 and TRBJ2-7, with unresolved D. CDR3 length: 10 amino acids. CDR1 is SGHAT and CDR2 is FQNNGV in the germline V gene. The V end lost 5 bases, the J end lost 6 bases, and 5 bases lay between the germline ends. The CDR3 coding sequence is TGTGCCAGCAGCGGCGGCGAGCAGTACTTC. Translation gives CASSGGEQYF.

The J gene is TRBJ1-5, the V gene TRBV6-5; possibly TRBD1 for D (5 bases). V shed 6 bases and J shed 2 bases, with 14 bases lying between them. CDR1 is MNHEY and CDR2 is SVGAGI in the germline V gene. CDR3 size: 15 residues. Written as DNA, the CDR3 is TGTGCCAGCAGACGGACGGGGACGGGCAATCAGCCCCAGCATTTT. Its protein is CASRRTGTGNQPQHF.

V and J are TRBV9 and TRBJ2-2, with 10 positions matching TRBD1. The CDR3 is 15 residues long. V lost 4 bases and J lost 4; bases outside the gene matches: 4. Per germline, CDR1 SGDLS and CDR2 YYNGEE. In DNA, the CDR3 is TGTGCCAGCAGCATTAGGACAGGGGGCACCGGGGAGCTGTTTTTT. Translated: CASSIRTGGTGELFF. Filled out from reference TRBV9 and TRBJ2-2, the complete variable domain reads DSGVTQTPKHLITATGQRVTLRCSPRSGDLSVYWYQQSLDQGLQFLIQYYNGEERAKGNILERFSAQQFPDLHSELNLSSLELGDSALYFCASSIRTGGTGELFFGEGSRLTVL.

This clone came up once. V is TRBV11-2 and J is TRBJ1-2, with TRBD1 identical over 7 bases. The CDR3 sequence is 14 residues long. Germline CDR1 SGHAT, CDR2 FQNNGV. J gave up 4 bases and V 5 bases, and 7 bases lay outside the gene matches. As DNA, the CDR3 is TGTGCCAGCAGCCGCCGGACAGGTACCTATGGCTACACCTTC. Translating it yields CASSRRTGTYGYTF.

This clone was recorded only once. This sequence joins TRBV9 and TRBJ2-3; D may be TRBD2 (7 bases). Per the germline V gene, CDR1 is SGDLS and CDR2 is YYNGEE. Trimming left V 4 bases short and J 5 bases short, with 32 bases between. The CDR3 contains 20 residues. Here the CDR3 reads CASSSRTETSSARFVDTQYF. The CDR3 DNA reads TGTGCCAGCAGCTCCCGGACAGAGACTAGCTCAGCGCGGTTCGTAGATACGCAGTATTTT. Combining the CDR3 with reference TRBV9 and TRBJ2-3 gives the whole variable domain DSGVTQTPKHLITATGQRVTLRCSPRSGDLSVYWYQQSLDQGLQFLIQYYNGEERAKGNILERFSAQQFPDLHSELNLSSLELGDSALYFCASSSRTETSSARFVDTQYFGPGTRLTVL.

The chain is built from TRBV6-1 and TRBJ2-5, with D tentatively TRBD1 (7 bases). The length of the CDR3 is 15 residues. V gave up 1 base and J gave up 5 bases, with 14 bases separating them. Germline V gives CDR1 MNHNS, CDR2 SASEGT. This chain's CDR3 is CASSEGKGAGETQYF. The DNA for the CDR3 is TGTGCCAGCAGTGAAGGCAAGGGGGCGGGGGAGACCCAGTACTTC.

This chain links TRBV11-2 with TRBJ2-3; D gene ambiguous. Germline CDR1 reads SGHAT; CDR2 reads FQNNGV. The length of the CDR3 is 12 residues. V lost 2 bases and J lost 3, with 3 bases in between. Written as DNA, the CDR3 is TGTGCCAGCAGCTTACAAACAGATACGCAGTATTTT. Residues: CASSLQTDTQYF.

There are a few counts of this clone. The rearrangement uses TRBV7-6 and TRBJ2-3; D may be TRBD1 (5 bases). Germline V gene lookup returns CDR1 SGHVS and CDR2 FNYEAQ. There are 19 residues in the CDR3. The V end was cut by 3 bases, the J end by 9 bases, with 31 bases between. CDR3: CASSLVDATEYYKGATQYF. CDR3 DNA: TGTGCCAGCAGCTTGGTCGACGCGACAGAATATTATAAAGGGGCGACGCAGTATTTT.

This clone was seen a handful of times. The CDR3 DNA is TGTGCCAGCACGATAGCGGGGAGTACCGGGGAGCTGTTTTTT. It codes for CASTIAGSTGELFF. The chain couples TRBV2 to TRBJ2-2, with TRBD2 matching 8 bases. This CDR3 spans 14 amino acids. Germline CDR1 reads SNHLY; CDR2 reads FYNNEI. V lost 7 bases to trimming and J lost 5 bases; unmatched junction nucleotides: 6.

V is TRBV6-1 and J is TRBJ1-1; 7 bases are a match to TRBD1. The germline gives CDR1 MNHNS, CDR2 SASEGT. The CDR3 length is 12 residues. J gave up 7 bases and V 4 bases, and 3 bases lay outside the gene matches. CDR3 sequence reads: CASSGDSFEAFF. Written as DNA, the CDR3 is TGTGCCAGCAGTGGGGACAGTTTTGAAGCTTTCTTT.

This rearrangement joins TRBV5-5 to TRBJ2-1, with a possible D match to TRBD2 (5 bases). V dropped 0 bases and J dropped 5 bases, with 18 bases sitting between them. This CDR3 has 17 residues. Germline CDR1 SGHKS, CDR2 YYEKEE (reference sequence). The CDR3 nucleotides read TGTGCCAGCAGCTTGGACGCCAGCGGCTTAAATGACAATGAGCAGTTCTTC. This gives the protein CASSLDASGLNDNEQFF.